This T cell receptor beta chain is drawn from a study of blood T cells in healthy people across ages. Study results and caveats: Comparison with aged donors showed that long-lived donors had more naive CD4+ cells and higher diversity.

With respect to this clonotype: Its antigen is as yet unknown.

It was with a sample-barcoded 5' primer and a J-beta primer mix that a second PCR of roughly 7 to 12 cycles was run. All samples gave at least 2.5 million CDR3-containing paired-end reads. TCRdb re-called the 5' RACE reads with MiXCR, one entry per CDR3 protein. The sample includes 1.5 million to 2 million distinct CDR3 sequences, approximately 28% of them seen just once. Healthy Caucasian individuals from Russia aged about 6 to 95 were enrolled as donors. Germline V gene sequence: CDR1 LGHDT, CDR2 YNNKEL (reference sequence). The CDR3 totals 12 residues. V was shortened by 0 bases and J by 7 bases, with 4 bases between the two germline ends.

The chain uses TRBV3-1 and TRBJ1-5; the D is unclear. Sequencing input: blood. The TCR was taken from a woman in her 30s in good health. The CDR3 DNA reads as TGTGCCAGCAGCCAAGAGGAGCAGCCCCAGCATTTT. Translated: CASSQEEQPQHF.